The sample holds one count of the clone carrying this T cell receptor beta chain. The data derive from a study of blood T cell repertoires in COVID-19. As for the study in general: Specimens from acute and convalescent COVID-19 originated in the United States, Italy and Spain. Sample material is recorded as cDNA or gDNA derived from T cells, B-cell-depleted T cells, or PBMCs.

Looked up from germline, CDR1 is SQVTM and CDR2 is ANQGSEA. V was cut by 4 bases and J by 4 bases, with 13 bases left in between. The CDR3 is 13 residues long. As processed by the authors: Scientists estimated how many nucleated cells there were by amplifying reference gene primers. The table came from immunoSEQ multiplex PCR; TCRdb's copy has only in-frame clones and leaves some out. V, J and clone size are taken as reported in that table, and D and trimming were inferred from the DNA itself. The table records some 250,000 clones, around 89% of them present only once. The clonotype was recovered from a woman aged 40 to 50 who had recovered from COVID-19. The rearrangement uses TRBV29-1 and TRBJ1-2, with D perhaps matching TRBD1 (5 bases). Specimen: peripheral blood. The DNA of the CDR3 is TGCAGCGTTGGGCCATTCGGGGGCTATGGCTACACCTTC. This gives the protein CSVGPFGGYGYTF. The whole variable domain, filled in from reference TRBV29-1 and TRBJ1-2, reads SAVISQKPSRDICQRGTSLTIQCQVDSQVTMMFWYRQQPGQSLTLIATANQGSEATYESGFVIDKFPISRPNLTFSTLTVSNMSPEDSSIYLCSVGPFGGYGYTFGSGTRLTVV.